This TCR beta chain is drawn from a study of shared clonotypes between healthy human individuals. Clones were read by immunoSEQ multiplex PCR, and TCRdb kept only the in-frame ones, dropping some. This table holds some 2.3 million clones, over 90% found once. CDR3 length: 11 amino acids. Germline V lookup: CDR1 DFQATT, CDR2 SNEGSKA (reference sequence). Trimming removed 0 bases from V and 8 bases from J, with 8 bases in between. A word on this clone: The antigen is unknown.

Broader study findings: The naive CD4 repertoires of a few donors were compared, and around 4.7% of clonotypes were shared.

The sample comprised naive CD4+ T cells from PBMCs. Subset specified: CD45RA+ positively selected. The genes are TRBV20-1 and TRBJ2-7; D is ambiguous. This sequence was found in a man between 18 and 35 years old in good health. Some clones in this sample may be carry-over from other donors' samples. The CDR3 DNA sequence: TGCAGTGCTAGAGATGAAGGCAAGCAGTACTTC. It specifies CSARDEGKQYF.